The subject of this entry is one T cell receptor beta chain. The sample holds a few counts of this clonotype. Its antigen specificity is not known. No quality values exist for individual bases; no much larger clone is one base distant. The iRepertoire nested amplicon-rescue multiplex PCR (arm-PCR) platform was used to amplify TCR alpha and beta CDR3 regions from RNA. For one-step reverse transcription and amplification, about 85-450 ng of tissue mRNA or PBMC total RNA was used as input. Following bead purification, Illumina adapters were added by a secondary multiplex PCR, and libraries between 200 and 400 bp were gel-purified. Libraries carried internal 6-nucleotide barcodes used for demultiplexing. Sequencing of libraries was performed on an Illumina MiSeq with 2x220 or 2x250 nucleotide paired-end reads. From the authors' description of their analysis: FLASH 1.2.11 was used to merge paired reads, and BWA-MEM then aligned the reads to the GRCh37 human genome before TRA and TRB reads were extracted. V and J assignment used an IMGT-derived reference of cassette sequences and CDR3 motifs that included pseudogenes. Reads were translated in three frames, and productive CDR3s were defined by a C…FGXG motif without stop codons. A clonotype was defined as a unique combination of a V-J cassette pair and a CDR3 amino acid sequence. Hamming distance filtering was applied to reads, with thresholds set by the sequence error rate of each sample in mapped regions. TCRdb reprocessed the public reads (quality trimming at Q25 with fastp, clone calling with MiXCR) and kept in-frame beta chains. A single entry per CDR3 protein holds the most common genes and DNA from its merged rows. The V and J calls come from TCRdb's annotation, not from the publication. This sample comprises under 200,000 distinct CDR3 sequences, around 45% of them detected only once. The ten top clones hold 4% to 6.5% of the sample.

The data were taken from a study of glioma-infiltrating T cells (dated by TCRdb to the mid-2010s). Notes on the research overall: The study sequenced TCR alpha- and beta-chain repertoires from glioma tissue, from non-neoplastic brain tissue and from matched peripheral blood mononuclear cells. Each tissue-infiltrating repertoire was compared with the same patient's peripheral blood repertoire to measure divergence between tissue and blood T-cell populations. The paired cohort was made up of three low-grade glioma patients, 7 to 9 primary glioblastoma patients and three non-glioma patients who contributed non-neoplastic brain tissue. The investigation overall reported the following: VJ-independent divergence between tissue and blood was found to be below expectation in non-neoplastic patients but above expectation in all gliomas, particularly low-grade gliomas. Tissue and blood shared very few CDR3 sequences, a result attributed to high CDR3 diversity and limited sampling. Group comparisons rested on small numbers: three non-neoplastic, three low-grade glioma and 7 or 8 glioblastoma patients.

This receptor was obtained from a human donor with low-grade glioma or glioblastoma, undergoing nonglioma brain surgery, or in good health (not recorded which). Sequencing was carried out using glioma tissue, nonneoplastic brain tissue, or PBMCs (not recorded which).

The CDR3 protein: CASSQYRGLADYNEQFF. The nucleotides are TGTGCCAGCAGCCAGTACCGGGGACTTGCCGACTACAATGAGCAGTTCTTC. The chain links TRBV14 with TRBJ2-1; the D segment could be TRBD2, given 6 matching bases. From the germline V gene, CDR1 is SGHDN and CDR2 is FVKESK. V is pared back by 3 bases and J by 3 bases, with 18 bases lying between the germline termini. Reading from cysteine to phenylalanine, the CDR3 counts 17 amino acids. The CDR3 DNA has 51 bases and is translated from base 1.